This TCR beta chain comes out of a study of beta chain features in type 1 diabetes. Study-level points and caveats: Within each of all four CD4+ subsets, Type 1 diabetes patients had TCRB CDR3s that were moderately but significantly shorter.

Germline CDR1 GTSNPN, CDR2 SVGIG (reference sequence). The CDR3 loop spans 15 amino acids. Between the trimmed V and J ends, which lost 3 bases and 4 bases, there was a span of 17 bases. Expressed TCRB transcripts were sequenced, since all the RNA that had been isolated was reverse transcribed. Clones were read by immunoSEQ multiplex PCR, and TCRdb kept only the in-frame ones, dropping some. In the table there are 200,000 to 250,000 clones, about a tenth of which are singletons. In regard to this clone: What it recognizes is unknown.

The sequencing sample was made of central memory CD4+ T cells from blood. The rearrangement uses TRBV30 and TRBJ2-3; maybe TRBD2 (5 bases). The receptor was isolated from a young man in good health. CDR3 residues: CAWRVMGSWSDTQYF. The CDR3 nucleotides read TGTGCCTGGAGGGTTATGGGGAGTTGGTCAGATACGCAGTATTTT.